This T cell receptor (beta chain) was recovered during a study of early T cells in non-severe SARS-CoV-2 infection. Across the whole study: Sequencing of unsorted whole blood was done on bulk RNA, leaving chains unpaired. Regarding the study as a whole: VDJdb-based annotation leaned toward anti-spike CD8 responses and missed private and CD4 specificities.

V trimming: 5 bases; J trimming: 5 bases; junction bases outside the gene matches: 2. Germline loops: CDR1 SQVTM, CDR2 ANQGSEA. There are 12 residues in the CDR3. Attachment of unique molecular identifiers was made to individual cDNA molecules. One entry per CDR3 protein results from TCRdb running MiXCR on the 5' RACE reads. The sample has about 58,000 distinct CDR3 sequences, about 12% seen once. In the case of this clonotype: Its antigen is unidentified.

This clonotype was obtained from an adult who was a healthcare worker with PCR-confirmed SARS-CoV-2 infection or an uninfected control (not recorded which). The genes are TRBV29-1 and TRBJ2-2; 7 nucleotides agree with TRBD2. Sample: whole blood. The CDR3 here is CSVLAVTGELFF. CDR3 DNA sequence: TGCAGCGTTCTAGCGGTTACCGGGGAGCTGTTTTTT.